This record concerns one T cell receptor beta chain sequence. Method: immunoSEQ multiplex PCR; TCRdb's copy keeps in-frame clones and lacks some. The top ten clones hold about 4% of a sample with 270,000 or so clones, 75% to 90% of them seen once. The record originates from a study of blood T cell repertoires in COVID-19. The germline V gene encodes CDR1 MNHEY and CDR2 SMNVEV (reference sequence). The ends lost 2 bases at V and 6 bases at J; junction bases unmatched: 7. The CDR3 sequence is 15 residues long. The sequence was obtained from a woman between 25 and 40 years old with acute COVID-19. The chain uses TRBV27 and TRBJ2-7; 10 bases map to TRBD2. The sample taken for sequencing was PBMCs or T cells enriched from blood (not recorded which). The CDR3 reads CASSLKPSGSSEQYF. The CDR3 DNA reads as TGTGCCAGCAGTTTAAAGCCTAGCGGGAGCTCCGAGCAGTACTTC.